The present TCR beta chain was sequenced within a study of early T cells in non-severe SARS-CoV-2 infection. About the research overall: Sequenced bulk RNA came from whole blood that was unsorted, and chains were unpaired.

This clonotype is termed medium-sized. Trimming took off 2 bases at V and 8 bases at J, with 10 bases between the two ends. Germline lookup yields CDR1 SGHTA and CDR2 FQGNSA. The CDR3 is 13 amino acids. Each CDR3 protein gets one entry after TCRdb re-called the 5' RACE reads with MiXCR. The sample records fewer than 30,000 distinct CDR3 sequences, about 4.4% being singletons. Sample: whole blood. The receptor was isolated from an adult who was a healthcare worker with PCR-confirmed SARS-CoV-2 infection or an uninfected control (not recorded which). The chain combines TRBV7-2 with TRBJ2-1, with a weak D call TRBD2 (7 bases). The CDR3 spells CASSLTGGHEQFF. CDR3 nucleotides: TGTGCCAGCAGCTTAACCGGGGGGCATGAGCAGTTCTTC.